A selection of T cell receptor beta chains follows, all from one sample in a study of PD-1 blockade in classical Hodgkin lymphoma. Generated by immunoSEQ multiplex PCR, the TCRdb table keeps only in-frame clones and is missing some. Among some 20,000 clones listed, approximately 90% were seen once. The sample here was peripheral blood mononuclear cells (PBMCs), taken before the second cycle of nivolumab. The source is a human donor with classical Hodgkin lymphoma. Each CDR3 is given with its conserved first and last residue. The order of the fields is D gene, V gene, CDR3 protein. A D gene is named only where the DNA matches it firmly.

>-|TRBV4-1
CASNWVRDPRGNTEAFF
>TRBD2|TRBV5-1
CASSPGVGTSGETQYF
>TRBD2|TRBV6-4
CASSDLAGGPKSYNEQFF
>-|TRBV14
CASSKVGTGELFF
>-|TRBV7-9
CASSLEGRGVQYF
>-|TRBV5-8
CASSPSTGTEAFF
>-|TRBV18
CASSPTMNTEAFF
>-|TRBV7-6
CASSLGFGGYNEQFF
>TRBD1|TRBV5-1
CASSLFPSQGLEQYF
>TRBD1|TRBV6-5
CASRSTGKNTEAFF
>-|TRBV6-5
CASSYGSDEAFF
>-|TRBV5-1
CASSLAGRETQYF
>TRBD2|TRBV6-6
CASSYSSGGYTDTQYF
>-|TRBV14
CASSQERRMEAFF
>-|TRBV18
CASSPLTASIYGYTF
>-|TRBV19
CASSPAANSPLHF
>TRBD1|TRBV6-5
CASSKTGQGVYGYTF
>-|TRBV5-1
CASSSRGAGNEQFF
>-|TRBV6-5
CASSYLRGGGTQYF
>-|TRBV18
CASSPPSRGHYNEQFF
>-|TRBV6-4
CASSEHSGNSPLHF
>-|TRBV5-1
CASSWAGGNQPQHF
>TRBD1|TRBV7-8
CASSLRIPQGASTDTQYF
>-|TRBV4-3
CASSLVGAYNEQFF
>TRBD1|TRBV5-1
CASSWTGDYEQYF
>-|TRBV4-3
CASSQSGLTQETQYF
>TRBD1|TRBV7-9
CASTLTGDGYTF
>-|TRBV4-3
CASSQEGNTIYF
>-|TRBV19
CASSRPGTTYGYTF
>TRBD1|TRBV10-2
CASSEAGTANQPQHF
>TRBD1|TRBV5-1
CASSLAGGQGNQNIQYF
>-|TRBV6-5
CASSYMSSSYNEQFF
>TRBD1|TRBV5-1
CASSLGTGTGNSNQPQHF
>-|TRBV6-1
CASSEVVRGMKASQYF
>-|TRBV29-1
CSVRGGGTEAFF
>TRBD2|TRBV6-5
CASSYSSGGYNEQFF
>TRBD1|TRBV5-1
CASSEMGQGAGTQYF
>-|TRBV12-5
CASGFSLADTQYF
>-|TRBV21-1
CASSKGQGNNSTDTQYF
>-|TRBV5-1
CASSLVGSVGEKLFF
>-|TRBV5-1
CASSLSVVQGIGELFF
>-|TRBV9
CASSVGDSGEQYF
>-|TRBV7-8
CASSLVRTGGEAFF